The sample holds a few counts of the clone carrying this TCR beta chain. The CDR3 length is 12 residues. Trimming at V came to 6 bases and at J to 4 bases, leaving 5 bases not matched to a gene. The germline CDR1 and CDR2 sequences are SQVTM and ANQGSEA. This sample's time point: after trial treatment. Treatment given: LDRT plus nivolumab, ipilimumab, low-dose cyclophosphamide and aspirin (RACIN trial). TCRs underwent 15 to 25 PCR cycles of amplification with a constant-region primer and V-primer adapter. TCRdb reprocessed the reads via MiXCR and lists one record per CDR3 protein. The sample includes over 50,000 distinct CDR3 sequences, approximately 31% of them seen just once. The data derive from a study of low-dose radiotherapy and immunotherapy resistance in tumors.

This TCR derives from a male donor with rectosigmoid adenocarcinoma. The sample was PBMCs, taken after low-dose radiotherapy plus immunotherapy. The genes are TRBV29-1 and TRBJ2-7, with 8 bases lining up with TRBD1. The CDR3: CSVADREYEQYF. CDR3 DNA sequence: TGCAGCGTCGCGGACAGGGAATACGAGCAGTACTTC.